A single sample gave rise to the 11 T cell receptor beta chains below, sequenced in a study of long-term antiretroviral therapy in people with HIV. Samples were assayed with immunoSEQ v3.0 at survey level. Some clones are missing from TCRdb's copy, which holds only in-frame ones; the method was immunoSEQ multiplex PCR. Here the sample spans 30,000 or so clones, about 97% being singletons. This specimen was unsorted PBMCs, taken 7.6 years after starting antiretroviral therapy. The receptors derive from a man aged 30-40 years with HIV.

The J gene is TRBJ1-5, the V gene TRBV5-4, with 7 bases matching TRBD1. Losses at the gene ends were 3 bases for V and 0 bases for J; bases not matched to a gene: 0. CDR1 is SGHNT and CDR2 is YYREEE in the germline V gene (reference sequence). The CDR3 spans 14 residues. The CDR3 nucleotides are TGTGCCAGCAGCTACAGGGGTAGCAATCAGCCCCAGCATTTT. It specifies CASSYRGSNQPQHF. Looking up the rest from reference TRBV5-4 and TRBJ1-5 gives the full variable domain: ETGVTQSPTHLIKTRGQQVTLRCSSQSGHNTVSWYQQALGQGPQFIFQYYREEENGRGNFPPRFSGLQFPNYSSELNVNALELDDSALYLCASSYRGSNQPQHFGDGTRLSIL.

This chain uses TRBV11-2 with TRBJ2-7; the match to TRBD1 covers 8 bases. V lost 2 bases to trimming and J lost 6 bases; unmatched junction nucleotides: 6. CDR1 is SGHAT, CDR2 FQNNGV, per germline. This CDR3 is 14 amino acids long. CDR3 amino acids: CASSLQGAQSEQYF. In DNA, the CDR3 is TGTGCCAGCAGCTTACAGGGGGCGCAGAGCGAGCAGTACTTC.

The V gene is TRBV4-2, the J gene TRBJ2-3; D is possibly TRBD1 (6 bases). The germline gives CDR1 LGHNA, CDR2 YNFKEQ. Between the trimmed V and J ends, which lost 0 bases and 3 bases, there was a span of 13 bases. CDR3 length equals 16 residues. CDR3 DNA: TGTGCCAGCAGCCAAGAGGGACAAGGTTCAACAGATACGCAGTATTTT. It yields the protein CASSQEGQGSTDTQYF.

V and J are TRBV15 and TRBJ2-7, with D unclear. CDR1 and CDR2 (germline): LNHNV, YYDKDF (reference sequence). The V end lost 2 bases, the J end lost 3 bases, and 14 bases lay between the germline ends. This CDR3 spans 15 amino acids. CDR3 amino acids: CATSRSETSNYEQYF. As DNA, the CDR3 is TGTGCCACCAGCAGATCCGAGACGAGTAACTACGAGCAGTACTTC.

As DNA, the CDR3 is TGTGCCAGCAGTTATTCGCGAGGGCCCTACGAGCAGTACTTC. The encoded protein is CASSYSRGPYEQYF. V and J are TRBV27 and TRBJ2-7; D may be TRBD2 (5 bases). Per the germline V gene, CDR1 is MNHEY and CDR2 is SMNVEV (reference sequence). The CDR3 loop spans 14 amino acids. V shed 4 bases and J shed 2 bases, with 12 bases lying between them.

In its sample, this clone was seen a few times. This chain uses TRBV19 with TRBJ1-4, with D perhaps matching TRBD1 (5 bases). This CDR3 region has 14 residues. CDR1 and CDR2 (germline): LNHDA, SQIVND (reference sequence). V was trimmed by 3 bases and J by 11 bases, leaving 16 bases between them. The CDR3 reads CASSILGDRTKLFF. The CDR3 nucleotides read TGTGCCAGTAGTATCCTGGGTGACAGAACTAAACTGTTTTTT.

The J gene is TRBJ2-5, the V gene TRBV2, with TRBD2 as a possible D gene (6 bases). This CDR3 is 13 amino acids long. Germline V gives CDR1 SNHLY, CDR2 FYNNEI. Deletions cut 4 bases from V and 5 bases from J, with 11 bases between. CDR3 amino acids: CASSVLGRETQYF. Here the CDR3 DNA reads TGTGCCAGCAGTGTTTTGGGGAGGGAGACCCAGTACTTC.

The chain couples TRBV9 to TRBJ1-5; D call uncertain. V was cut by 0 bases and J by 1 base, with 8 bases left in between. The length of the CDR3 is 15 residues. CDR1 and CDR2 (germline): SGDLS, YYNGEE. In nucleotides, the CDR3 is TGTGCCAGCAGCGTAGGTCCCCGGAGCAATCAGCCCCAGCATTTT. The encoded protein is CASSVGPRSNQPQHF. Full variable domain (remainder filled in from reference TRBV9 and TRBJ1-5): DSGVTQTPKHLITATGQRVTLRCSPRSGDLSVYWYQQSLDQGLQFLIQYYNGEERAKGNILERFSAQQFPDLHSELNLSSLELGDSALYFCASSVGPRSNQPQHFGDGTRLSIL.

This clone occurred once. V and J are TRBV10-3 and TRBJ2-3; TRBD2 is a possible D gene (6 bases). CDR1 and CDR2 from the germline V gene are ENHRY and SYGVKD. The V gene lost 3 bases and the J gene lost 0 bases, with 13 bases spanning the gap. CDR3 size: 16 residues. The CDR3 sequence: CAISDGGITSTDTQYF. CDR3 nucleotide sequence: TGTGCCATCAGTGATGGAGGGATCACTAGCACAGATACGCAGTATTTT.

The chain combines TRBV4-1 with TRBJ2-1; tentative D call: TRBD1 (5 bases). The V end was cut by 1 base, the J end by 9 bases, with 13 bases between. Germline CDR1 is MGHRA and CDR2 is YSYEKL. The CDR3 is 14 amino acids. The CDR3 protein is CASSQGALGAEQFF. CDR3 DNA: TGCGCCAGCAGCCAAGGCGCGCTAGGGGCTGAGCAGTTCTTC.

This chain joins TRBV6-1 and TRBJ2-7; the match to TRBD2 covers 7 bases. This CDR3 spans 14 amino acids. V was clipped by 4 bases and J by 5 bases; unmatched bases: 8. Looked up from germline, CDR1 is MNHNS and CDR2 is SASEGT. The CDR3 sequence: CASSARSGIDEQYF. The CDR3 DNA reads TGTGCCAGCAGTGCGAGGAGCGGGATAGACGAGCAGTACTTC.